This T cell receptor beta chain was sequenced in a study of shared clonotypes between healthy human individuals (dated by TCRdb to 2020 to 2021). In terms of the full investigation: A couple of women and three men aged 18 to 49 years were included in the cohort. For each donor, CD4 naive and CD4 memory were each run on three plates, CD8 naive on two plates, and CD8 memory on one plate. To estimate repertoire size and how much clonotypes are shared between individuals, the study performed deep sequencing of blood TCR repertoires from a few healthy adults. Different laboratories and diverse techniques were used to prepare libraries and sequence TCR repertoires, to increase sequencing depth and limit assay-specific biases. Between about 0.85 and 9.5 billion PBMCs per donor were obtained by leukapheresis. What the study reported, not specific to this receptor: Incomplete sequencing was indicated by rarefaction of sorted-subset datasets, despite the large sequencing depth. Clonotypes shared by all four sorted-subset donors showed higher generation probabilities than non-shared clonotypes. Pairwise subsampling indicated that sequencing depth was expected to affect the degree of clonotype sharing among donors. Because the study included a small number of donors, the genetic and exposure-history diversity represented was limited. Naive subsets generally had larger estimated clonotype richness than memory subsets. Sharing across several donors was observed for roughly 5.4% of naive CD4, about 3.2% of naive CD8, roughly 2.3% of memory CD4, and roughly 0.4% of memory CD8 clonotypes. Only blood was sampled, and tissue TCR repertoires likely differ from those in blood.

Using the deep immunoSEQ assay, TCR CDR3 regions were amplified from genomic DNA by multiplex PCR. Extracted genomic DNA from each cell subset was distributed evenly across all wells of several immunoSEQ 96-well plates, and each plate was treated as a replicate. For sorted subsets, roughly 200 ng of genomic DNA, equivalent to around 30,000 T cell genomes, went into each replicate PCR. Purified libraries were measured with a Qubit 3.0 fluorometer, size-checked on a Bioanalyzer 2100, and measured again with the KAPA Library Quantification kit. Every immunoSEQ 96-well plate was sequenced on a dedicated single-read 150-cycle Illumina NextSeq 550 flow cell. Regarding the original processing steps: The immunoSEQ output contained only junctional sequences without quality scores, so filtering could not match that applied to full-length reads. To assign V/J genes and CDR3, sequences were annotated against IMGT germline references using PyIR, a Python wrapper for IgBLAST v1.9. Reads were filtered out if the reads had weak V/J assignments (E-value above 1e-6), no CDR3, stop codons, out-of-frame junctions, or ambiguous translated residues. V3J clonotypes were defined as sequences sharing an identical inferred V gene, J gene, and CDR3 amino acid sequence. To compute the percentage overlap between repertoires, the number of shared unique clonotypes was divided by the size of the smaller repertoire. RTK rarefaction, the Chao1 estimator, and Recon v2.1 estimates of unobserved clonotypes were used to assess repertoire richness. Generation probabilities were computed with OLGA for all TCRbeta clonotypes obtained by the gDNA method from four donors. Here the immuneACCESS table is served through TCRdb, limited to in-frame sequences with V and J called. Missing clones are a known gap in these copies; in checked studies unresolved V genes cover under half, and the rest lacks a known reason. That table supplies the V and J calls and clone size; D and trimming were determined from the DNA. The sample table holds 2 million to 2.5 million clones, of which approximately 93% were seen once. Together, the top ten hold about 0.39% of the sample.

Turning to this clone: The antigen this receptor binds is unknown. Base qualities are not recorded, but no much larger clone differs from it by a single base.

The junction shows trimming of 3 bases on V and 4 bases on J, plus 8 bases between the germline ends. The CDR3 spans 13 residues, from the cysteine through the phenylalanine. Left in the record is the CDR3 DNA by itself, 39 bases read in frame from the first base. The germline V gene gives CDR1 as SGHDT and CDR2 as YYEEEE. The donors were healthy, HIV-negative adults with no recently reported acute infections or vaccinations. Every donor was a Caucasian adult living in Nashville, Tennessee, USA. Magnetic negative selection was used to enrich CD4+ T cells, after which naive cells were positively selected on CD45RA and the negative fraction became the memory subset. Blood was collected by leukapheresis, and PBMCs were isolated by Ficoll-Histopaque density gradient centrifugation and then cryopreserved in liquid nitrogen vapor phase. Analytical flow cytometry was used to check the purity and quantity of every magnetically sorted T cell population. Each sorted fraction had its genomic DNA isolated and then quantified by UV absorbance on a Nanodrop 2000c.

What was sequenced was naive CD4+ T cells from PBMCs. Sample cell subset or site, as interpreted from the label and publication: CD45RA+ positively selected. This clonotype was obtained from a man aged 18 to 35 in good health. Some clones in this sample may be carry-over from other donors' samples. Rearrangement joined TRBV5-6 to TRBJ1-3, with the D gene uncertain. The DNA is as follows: TGTGCCAGCAGCTCCCCCAGGGGAAACACCATATATTTT. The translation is CASSSPRGNTIYF.